This T cell receptor beta chain was recovered during a study of blood T cells in healthy people across ages. This clonotype has more than one count but fewer than ten. Drawn from each donor were approximately 9.2 milliliters of peripheral blood. Primers used in a second PCR of roughly 6 to 11 cycles were a sample-barcoded 5' primer and a J-beta primer mix. Each CDR3 protein gets one entry after TCRdb re-called the 5' RACE reads with MiXCR. Among about 570,000 distinct CDR3 sequences, roughly a quarter were seen once, and the ten largest hold about 18%. The CDR3 is made up of 15 amino acids. V dropped 5 bases and J dropped 7; count of bases not matched to a gene: 7. CDR1 and CDR2 (germline): ENHRY, SYGVKD.

The J gene is TRBJ2-2, the V gene TRBV10-3; 10 bases line up with TRBD1. The TCR was taken from a woman in her seventies in good health. Sequencing was done on a sample of blood. The CDR3 loop is CAISHRQGASGELFF. The CDR3, as DNA: TGTGCCATCAGTCACCGACAGGGGGCTAGCGGGGAGCTGTTTTTT.